The 5 T cell receptor beta chains below were found in one sample sequenced in a study of blood T cell repertoires in COVID-19. Sequencing was performed with immunoSEQ multiplex PCR; in TCRdb, only in-frame clones are kept and a portion is missing. The sample holds 150,000 to 200,000 clones, 70% to 90% seen once. Sequences were obtained from peripheral blood. Receptors originate from a woman older than 75 in a cohort sampled during active or convalescent COVID-19.

The chain carries TRBV2 and TRBJ1-5, with TRBD1 matching 7 bases. The CDR3 is made up of 14 amino acids. The germline V gene has CDR1 SNHLY and CDR2 FYNNEI. V lost 3 bases and J lost 7; bases outside the gene matches: 6. The CDR3 coding sequence is TGTGCCAGCAGTGACCGACAGGGAGTCCAGCCCCAGCATTTT. Encoded protein: CASSDRQGVQPQHF.

This chain uses TRBV3-1 (or the pseudogene TRBV3-2) with TRBJ2-7; 9 bases fit TRBD1. The CDR3 has 14 amino acids. Germline CDR1 LGHDT, CDR2 YNNKEL (reference sequence). The ends lost 4 bases at V and 4 bases at J; junction bases unmatched: 5. In DNA form, the CDR3 reads TGTGCCAGCAGCCCCCGGACAGGGGCTTACGAGCAGTACTTC. The encoded protein is CASSPRTGAYEQYF.

The rearrangement links TRBV19 to TRBJ1-2; D is undetermined. The CDR3 contains 14 residues. V shed 6 bases and J shed 7 bases, with 18 bases lying between them. Germline-derived CDR1 and CDR2 are LNHDA and SQIVND (reference sequence). For the CDR3, the DNA is TGTGCCAGTAGGACGGGATCCGGCGTCGGTGGCTACACCTTC. Translating gives CASRTGSGVGGYTF.

The chain is built from TRBV29-1 and TRBJ2-2; D remains ambiguous. The germline V gene encodes CDR1 SQVTM and CDR2 ANQGSEA. This CDR3 is built from 12 residues. Between the trimmed V and J ends, which lost 2 bases and 4 bases, there was a span of 5 bases. The CDR3 DNA sequence: TGCAGCGTTGAACGGAGCACCGGGGAGCTGTTTTTT. Its translation: CSVERSTGELFF.

The chain employs TRBV4-1 and TRBJ1-5; D is undetermined. V was pared by 3 bases and J by 5 bases, with 8 bases between. This CDR3 has 13 residues. Germline CDR1 MGHRA, CDR2 YSYEKL. The CDR3 sequence is CASSHDTDQPQHF. The CDR3, as DNA: TGCGCCAGCAGCCACGACACAGATCAGCCCCAGCATTTT.